The clone carrying this TCR beta chain was observed a few times. The data originate from a study of blood T cell repertoires in COVID-19. Sequenced by immunoSEQ multiplex PCR; TCRdb stores in-frame clones only, minus some. Of around 140,000 clones listed, approximately 87% are singletons. Germline CDR1 MNHEY, CDR2 SVGAGI. CDR3 length equals 15 residues. V was pared by 5 bases and J by 0 bases, with 14 bases between. The receptor comes from a woman aged 50 to 65 with active or convalescent COVID-19. The sequencing input was peripheral blood. The rearrangement links TRBV6-5 to TRBJ2-7, with D perhaps TRBD2 (5 bases). Here the CDR3 reads CASSTRGGSSYEQYF. CDR3 nucleotides: TGTGCCAGCAGTACGAGAGGAGGCAGCTCCTACGAGCAGTACTTC.